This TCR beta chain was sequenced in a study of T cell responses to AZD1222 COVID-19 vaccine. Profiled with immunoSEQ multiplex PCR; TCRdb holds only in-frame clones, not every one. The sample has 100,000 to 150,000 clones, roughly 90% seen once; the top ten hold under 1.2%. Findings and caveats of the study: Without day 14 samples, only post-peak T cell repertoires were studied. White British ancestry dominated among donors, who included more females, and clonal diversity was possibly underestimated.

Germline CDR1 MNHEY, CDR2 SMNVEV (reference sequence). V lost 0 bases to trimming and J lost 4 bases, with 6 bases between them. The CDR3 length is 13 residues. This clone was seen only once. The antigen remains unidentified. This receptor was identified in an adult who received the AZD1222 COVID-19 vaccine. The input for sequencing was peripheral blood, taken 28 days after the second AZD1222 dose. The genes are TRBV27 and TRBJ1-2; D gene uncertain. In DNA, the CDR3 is TGTGCCAGCAGTTTATCGGATGGCTATGGCTACACCTTC. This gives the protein CASSLSDGYGYTF.